This T cell receptor beta chain originates from a study of shared clonotypes between healthy human individuals. The CDR3 runs to 15 residues. Germline CDR1 reads SGHRS; CDR2 reads YFSETQ. Between the trimmed V and J ends, which lost 0 bases and 0 bases, there was a span of 9 bases. The assay was immunoSEQ multiplex PCR, and TCRdb's table has in-frame clones only and misses some. The repertoire holds 2 million to 2.5 million clones, around 92% seen once, with more than 0.35% in the top ten. This clone came up a few times. The chain has TRBV5-1 and TRBJ1-1, with unresolved D. The receptor was derived from a man between 18 and 29 years old in good health. Some clones in this sample may be carry-over from other donors' samples. The sequenced sample consisted of naive CD4+ T cells from PBMCs. Subset meaning: CD45RA+ positively selected. Here the CDR3 reads CASSLVDGLNTEAFF. CDR3 coding DNA: TGCGCCAGCAGCTTGGTAGACGGATTGAACACTGAAGCTTTCTTT. The complete variable domain, with remaining parts taken from reference TRBV5-1 and TRBJ1-1, reads KAGVTQTPRYLIKTRGQQVTLSCSPISGHRSVSWYQQTPGQGLQFLFEYFSETQRNKGNFPGRFSGRQFSNSRSEMNVSTLELGDSALYLCASSLVDGLNTEAFFGQGTRLTVV.